This TCR beta chain was found in a study of beta chain features in type 1 diabetes. Regarding the study as a whole: Healthy donors had naive, central memory and Treg TCRB repertoires that appeared less similar than those seen among patients. There was a possibility that cDNA sequencing over-represented cells with high TCR expression.

The entirety of the isolated RNA underwent reverse transcription, so expressed TCRB transcripts were sequenced. Sequencing used immunoSEQ multiplex PCR; TCRdb keeps in-frame clones, though not all of them. The sample gives a few hundred thousand clones, around 15% of which show up once; 0.019% is in the top ten. This clone has only a few counts. The antigen remains unidentified. Germline V gene data show CDR1 as SGHTA and CDR2 as FQGNSA. The V gene lost 4 bases and the J gene lost 4 bases, with 14 bases spanning the gap. This CDR3 region has 15 residues. Purity (above 95%) was reached by all sorted populations.

The rearrangement joins TRBV7-2 to TRBJ2-1; unclear D gene. The sequencing sample was made of naive CD4+ T cells from blood. The source of this sequence is a woman aged 18-29 years in good health. In DNA form, the CDR3 reads TGTGCCAGCAGCTCGGTCCACGCCTCTTACAATGAGCAGTTCTTC. It translates to CASSSVHASYNEQFF.